The clone carrying this T cell receptor beta chain was seen many times. The antigen remains unidentified. All donors were healthy, and all were Caucasian. This specimen belongs to a study of identical twins. The CDR3 totals 13 residues. The germline gives CDR1 MNHNS, CDR2 SASEGT. Trimming pared 6 bases from V and 7 bases from J, leaving 12 bases between. Study results and limitations: Surplus twin overlap in beta out-of-frame sequences was less pronounced.

Template switching created a universal primer site, and the cDNA included unique molecular identifiers. One entry per CDR3 protein, called by TCRdb with MiXCR from the 5' RACE reads. Of some 710,000 distinct CDR3 sequences listed, around 6.1% were seen once; the top ten hold roughly 1.6%. This TCR was recovered from a man younger than 30 in good health. The chain combines TRBV6-1 with TRBJ1-4; unclear D gene. The sequenced material came from naive T cells sorted from blood. CDR3 sequence reads: CASSPGSREKLFF. The CDR3 nucleotides read TGTGCCAGCAGCCCGGGGTCTCGTGAAAAACTGTTTTTT.